A selection of T cell receptor beta chains follows, all from one sample in a study of T cell repertoires in ileal Crohn's disease. Only in-frame clones appear in the TCRdb table, and some are missing; sequencing was by immunoSEQ multiplex PCR. The sample consists of some 30,000 clones, roughly 81% of them appearing once. Sequencing used ileal tissue. The origin of the receptors is an adult with Crohn's disease. Both conserved end residues are trimmed from each CDR3. Size is stated for part of the rows, as once, few or many counts, or as a class when the clone is expanded.

size: -
J: TRBJ2-3
length: 14
V: TRBV5-4
CDR3: ASSRAGGPLKDTQY

size: -
J: TRBJ2-1
length: 13
V: TRBV5-1
CDR3: ASSPSGGGADEQF

size: -
J: TRBJ2-3
length: 15
V: TRBV25-1
CDR3: ASSGFFSGASTDTQY

size: -
J: TRBJ2-4
length: 11
V: TRBV2
CDR3: ASKGQGENIQY

size: few
J: TRBJ1-5
length: 11
V: TRBV5-1
CDR3: ASSQGLNQPQH

size: -
J: TRBJ2-7
length: 11
V: TRBV11-3
CDR3: ASSLDRGREQY

size: -
J: TRBJ1-5
length: 13
V: TRBV29-1
CDR3: SVRVDSNSNQPQH

size: -
J: TRBJ2-3
length: 12
V: TRBV5-1
CDR3: ASSLDPSTDTQY

size: -
J: TRBJ2-4
length: 12
V: TRBV6-1
CDR3: ASTRQGAKNIQY

size: once
J: TRBJ1-5
length: 9
V: TRBV6-1
CDR3: ASSEARGQH

size: -
J: TRBJ2-5
length: 12
V: TRBV7-2
CDR3: ASSLVGLQEAQY

size: few
J: TRBJ1-2
length: 13
V: TRBV5-1
CDR3: ASSLHDRPTYGYT

size: -
J: TRBJ2-7
length: 11
V: TRBV6-5
CDR3: ASSPGLQNRPN

size: -
J: TRBJ1-2
length: 12
V: TRBV5-4
CDR3: ASRGTGGDYGYT

size: -
J: TRBJ1-1
length: 12
V: TRBV13
CDR3: ASSLVQVNTEAF

size: -
J: TRBJ2-7
length: 11
V: TRBV9
CDR3: ASSAHGTYEQY

size: once
J: TRBJ2-7
length: 13
V: TRBV5-5
CDR3: ASSLSSRGLYEQY

size: -
J: TRBJ1-2
length: 10
V: TRBV18
CDR3: ASSGQNYGYT

size: -
J: TRBJ2-5
length: 12
V: TRBV7-9
CDR3: ASSPKGTQETQY

size: -
J: TRBJ2-3
length: 11
V: TRBV2
CDR3: ASRRDYTDTQY

size: -
J: TRBJ2-7
length: 11
V: TRBV7-2
CDR3: ASVGIINYEQY

size: -
J: TRBJ2-2
length: 11
V: TRBV7-7
CDR3: ASSPMRAGELF

size: -
J: TRBJ2-3
length: 12
V: TRBV11-3
CDR3: ASSPPGQGNTQY

size: -
J: TRBJ2-7
length: 14
V: TRBV11-2
CDR3: ASSLAGTGGSYEQY

size: -
J: TRBJ2-7
length: 13
V: TRBV18
CDR3: ASSQGTNGAYEQY

size: -
J: TRBJ1-2
length: 10
V: TRBV2
CDR3: ASEVVNYGYT

size: -
J: TRBJ2-7
length: 12
V: TRBV5-1
CDR3: ASSFGTGLYEQY

size: -
J: TRBJ2-7
length: 13
V: TRBV27
CDR3: ASSLNPHTSTEQY

size: -
J: TRBJ1-2
length: 13
V: TRBV2
CDR3: ASRGVTGVNYGYT

size: -
J: TRBJ1-1
length: 12
V: TRBV5-1
CDR3: ASSRQGSNTEAF

size: once
J: TRBJ2-7
length: 11
V: TRBV2
CDR3: ASSLGHLYEQY

size: once
J: TRBJ2-5
length: 13
V: TRBV7-2
CDR3: ASSQLRGNQETQY

size: -
J: TRBJ1-2
length: 10
V: TRBV18
CDR3: ASSRDNLGYT

size: -
J: TRBJ2-1
length: 13
V: TRBV30
CDR3: AWSVGAGRYNEQF

size: -
J: TRBJ1-3
length: 11
V: TRBV6-1
CDR3: ASNLISGNTIY

size: -
J: TRBJ2-2
length: 14
V: TRBV9
CDR3: ASSARGGLNTGELF

size: -
J: TRBJ1-2
length: 12
V: TRBV11-2
CDR3: ASSGLGGSPAST

size: few
J: TRBJ2-3
length: 15
V: TRBV19
CDR3: ASRLAVGQGRLDTQY

size: -
J: TRBJ2-1
length: 13
V: TRBV2
CDR3: ASSEPGTSGVEQF

size: -
J: TRBJ2-7
length: 12
V: TRBV19
CDR3: ASSPGTFGREQY

size: -
J: TRBJ1-2
length: 11
V: TRBV13
CDR3: ASSQNPGRGYT

size: -
J: TRBJ1-1
length: 14
V: TRBV5-1
CDR3: ASSLDPGVMNTEAF

size: -
J: TRBJ1-1
length: 11
V: TRBV6-5
CDR3: ASNRDSLTEAF

size: -
J: TRBJ2-1
length: 12
V: TRBV5-1
CDR3: ASSFGQSINEQF

size: few
J: TRBJ1-2
length: 11
V: TRBV15
CDR3: ATSRDRDYGYT

size: -
J: TRBJ1-5
length: 14
V: TRBV5-1
CDR3: ASSLVVPDRNQPQH

size: -
J: TRBJ1-2
length: 14
V: TRBV15
CDR3: ATSSSQFSANYGYT

size: once
J: TRBJ1-2
length: 11
V: TRBV5-1
CDR3: ASSRPGGYGYT

size: -
J: TRBJ1-1
length: 13
V: TRBV11-2
CDR3: ASSLGGTANTEAF

size: -
J: TRBJ1-2
length: 10
V: TRBV5-4
CDR3: ASSQNRVGYT

size: -
J: TRBJ2-3
length: 16
V: TRBV27
CDR3: ASSSGLAGVDSTDTQY

size: -
J: TRBJ2-5
length: 9
V: TRBV9
CDR3: ASSGRETQY